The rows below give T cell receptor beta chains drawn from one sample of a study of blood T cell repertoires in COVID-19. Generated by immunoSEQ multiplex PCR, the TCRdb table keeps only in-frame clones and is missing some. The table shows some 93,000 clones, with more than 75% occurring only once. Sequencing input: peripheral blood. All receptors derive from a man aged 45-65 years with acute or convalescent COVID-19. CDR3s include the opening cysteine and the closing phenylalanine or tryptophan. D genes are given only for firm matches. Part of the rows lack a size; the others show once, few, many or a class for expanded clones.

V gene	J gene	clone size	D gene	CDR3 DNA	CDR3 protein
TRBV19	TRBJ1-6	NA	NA	TGTGCCAGTAGCCGCATCCGGGGTAATAATTCACCCCTCCACTTT	CASSRIRGNNSPLHF
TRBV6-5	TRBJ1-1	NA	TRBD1	TGTGCCAGCATCAGACAGGGGAACACTGAAGCTTTCTTT	CASIRQGNTEAFF
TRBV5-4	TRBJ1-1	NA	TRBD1	TGTGCCAGCAGCTCTATCGACAGGGAAAGGACTGAAGCTTTCTTT	CASSSIDRERTEAFF
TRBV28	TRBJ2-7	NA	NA	TGTGCCAGCAGTTTGGGCCCCCTGTTGGACGAGCAGTACTTC	CASSLGPLLDEQYF
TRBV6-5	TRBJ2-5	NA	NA	TGTGCCAGCAGTTACTTGCGGGCCTCCCTGGGAGAGACCCAGTACTTC	CASSYLRASLGETQYF
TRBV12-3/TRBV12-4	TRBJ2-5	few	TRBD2	TGTGCCAGCAGTTTGGCGGGAGTGGAGACCCAGTACTTC	CASSLAGVETQYF
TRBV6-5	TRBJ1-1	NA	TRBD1	TGTGCCAGCAGACACCCCACAGGGGGGAAATTTGAAGCTTTCTTT	CASRHPTGGKFEAFF
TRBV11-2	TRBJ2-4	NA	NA	TGTGCCAGCAGCATCCAGGGGAGCAAAAACATTCAGTACTTC	CASSIQGSKNIQYF
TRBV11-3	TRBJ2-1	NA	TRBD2	TGTGCCAGCAGCTCCTCTAGTAGCGGGCTAGCGGGAAACAATGAGCAGTTCTTC	CASSSSSSGLAGNNEQFF
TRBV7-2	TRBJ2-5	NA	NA	TGTGCCAGCAGCTTATCTCCCCCCGGACAGCTTCAAGAGACCCAGTACTTC	CASSLSPPGQLQETQYF
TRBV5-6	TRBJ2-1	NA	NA	TGTGCCAGCAGCTTCTACTGGCGGGATAGCTCCTACAATGAGCAGTTCTTC	CASSFYWRDSSYNEQFF
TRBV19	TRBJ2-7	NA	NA	TGTGCCAGTAAATTTGGGCCATCTTGTATGTACTTC	CASKFGPSCMYF
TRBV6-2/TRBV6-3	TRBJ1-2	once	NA	TGTGCCAGCAGTTACTCGCCGACAGCTAACTATGGCTACACCTTC	CASSYSPTANYGYTF
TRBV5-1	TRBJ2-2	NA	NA	TGCGCCAGCAGCTTGGGACACAGGGACGCGAACACCGGGGAGCTGTTTTTT	CASSLGHRDANTGELFF
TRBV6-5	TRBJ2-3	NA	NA	TGTGCCAGCAGTTACCTAACAGGGGGGGCAGATACGCAGTATTTT	CASSYLTGGADTQYF
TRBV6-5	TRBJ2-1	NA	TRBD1	TGTGCCAGCAGTTACCTCGGACAGGGTAGTCATGAGCAGTTCTTC	CASSYLGQGSHEQFF
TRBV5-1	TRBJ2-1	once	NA	TGCGCCAGCAGCCTAGGACAGAACTCCTACAATGAGCAGTTCTTC	CASSLGQNSYNEQFF
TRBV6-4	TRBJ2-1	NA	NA	TGTGCCAGCAGTGACCGACAGGGCGGGAACAATGAGCAGTTCTTC	CASSDRQGGNNEQFF
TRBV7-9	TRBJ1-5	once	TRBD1	TGTGCCAGCAGCGAGCGGGACAGGGAACAGCCCCAGCATTTT	CASSERDREQPQHF
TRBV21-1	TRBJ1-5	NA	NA	TGTGCCAGCAGCAAAGATCCCAGGGGGCAGTTTAGCAATCAGCCCCAGCATTTT	CASSKDPRGQFSNQPQHF
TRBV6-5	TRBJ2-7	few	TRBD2	TGTGCCAGCAGTTACGGAGGGGCGGGAGACCCCTACGAGCAGTACTTC	CASSYGGAGDPYEQYF
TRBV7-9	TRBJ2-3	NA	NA	TGTGCCAGCAGCCGTGCAGATACGCAGTATTTT	CASSRADTQYF
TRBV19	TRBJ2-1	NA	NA	TGTGCCCACGCCCCCCGACAGGATGGCTCCTACAATGAGCAGTTCTTC	CAHAPRQDGSYNEQFF
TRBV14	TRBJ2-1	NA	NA	TGTGCCAGCAGTCAGGGGCTTCCCCAGGAGCAGTTCTTC	CASSQGLPQEQFF
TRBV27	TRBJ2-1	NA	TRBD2	TGTGCCAGCAGTTTATCTAGCGGGAGTTCTCGGAATGAGCAGTTCTTC	CASSLSSGSSRNEQFF
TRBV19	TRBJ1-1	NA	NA	TGTGCCAGTAGTATAGATCTTAGTGAGAACACTGAAGCTTTCTTT	CASSIDLSENTEAFF
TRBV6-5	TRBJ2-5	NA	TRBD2	TGTGCCAGCAGTTTGACTAGCGGCCAAGAGACCCAGTACTTC	CASSLTSGQETQYF
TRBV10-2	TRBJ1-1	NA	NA	TGCGCCAGCAGTGAACGGGTCATGAACACTGAAGCTTTCTTT	CASSERVMNTEAFF
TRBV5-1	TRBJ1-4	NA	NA	TGCGCCAGCAGCTTTGGTGGGGGCGCGAGGAGGACAACTAATGAAAAACTGTTTTTT	CASSFGGGARRTTNEKLFF
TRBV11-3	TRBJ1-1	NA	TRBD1	TGTGCCAGCAGCTTAGGGGCACAGGGGACCTTGAACACTGAAGCTTTCTTT	CASSLGAQGTLNTEAFF
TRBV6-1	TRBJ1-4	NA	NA	TGTGCCAGCAGTGAACAGAGACAAGTTTTAGGAGAAAAACTGTTTTTT	CASSEQRQVLGEKLFF
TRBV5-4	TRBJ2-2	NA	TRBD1	TGTGCCAGCAGGTCGAATGACAGGGGGAACACCGGGGAGCTGTTTTTT	CASRSNDRGNTGELFF